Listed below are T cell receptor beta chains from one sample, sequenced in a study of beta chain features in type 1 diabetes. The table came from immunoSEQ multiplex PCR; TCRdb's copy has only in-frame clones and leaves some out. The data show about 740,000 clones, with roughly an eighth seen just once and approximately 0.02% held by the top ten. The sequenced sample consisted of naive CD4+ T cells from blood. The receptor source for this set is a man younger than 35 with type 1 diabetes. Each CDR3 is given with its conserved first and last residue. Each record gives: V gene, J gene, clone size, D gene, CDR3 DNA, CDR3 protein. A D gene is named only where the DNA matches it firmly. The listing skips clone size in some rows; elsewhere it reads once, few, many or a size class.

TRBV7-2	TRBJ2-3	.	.	TGTGCCAGCAGCTTAGCAAGACTAGATACGCAGTATTTT	CASSLARLDTQYF
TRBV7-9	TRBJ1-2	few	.	TGTGCCAGCAGCCCCTCGACAGACGGCTACACCTTC	CASSPSTDGYTF
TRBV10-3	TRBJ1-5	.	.	TGTGCCATCAGTGAGTCAGGGCAGAGTGGTCAGCCCCAGCATTTT	CAISESGQSGQPQHF
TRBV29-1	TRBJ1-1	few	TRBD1	TGCAGCGCACTGACAGGGGGCAACACTGAAGCTTTCTTT	CSALTGGNTEAFF
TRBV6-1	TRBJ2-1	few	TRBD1	TGTGCCAGCAGTGAATTCGACAGGGGGTTCCCCTACAATGAGCAGTTCTTC	CASSEFDRGFPYNEQFF
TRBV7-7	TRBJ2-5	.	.	TGTGCCAGCAGCTTCAGAGGAAATGGGGAGACCCAGTACTTC	CASSFRGNGETQYF
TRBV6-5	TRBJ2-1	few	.	TGTGCCAGCAGTTACTCTGGAAATCTCTACAATGAGCAGTTCTTC	CASSYSGNLYNEQFF
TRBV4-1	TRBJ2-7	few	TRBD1	TGCGCCAGAACGAAACAGGGGGCGTCCTACGAGCAGTACTTC	CARTKQGASYEQYF
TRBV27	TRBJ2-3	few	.	TGTGCCAGCACCCCGCTGGGTGGGGGGGCGACAGATACGCAGTATTTT	CASTPLGGGATDTQYF
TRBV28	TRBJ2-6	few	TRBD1	TGTGCCAGCAGTTCGGACAGGGGGCCTGGGGCCAACGTCCTGACTTTC	CASSSDRGPGANVLTF
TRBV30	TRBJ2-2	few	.	TGTGCCTGGAGTGTAATGGGGAACACCGGGGAGCTGTTTTTT	CAWSVMGNTGELFF
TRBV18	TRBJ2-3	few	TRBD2	TGTGCCAGTGGCGGACTAGCGGGGTACACAGATACGCAGTATTTT	CASGGLAGYTDTQYF
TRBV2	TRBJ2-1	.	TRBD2	TGTGCCAGCAGTACATCGGGAGGGCTTGAGCAGTTCTTC	CASSTSGGLEQFF
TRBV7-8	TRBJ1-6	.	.	TGTGCCAGCAGCTTAAAGGGGAATAATTCACCCCTCCACTTT	CASSLKGNNSPLHF
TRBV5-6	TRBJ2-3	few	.	TGTGCCAGCATCGGCATCACGGGGGAAGATACGCAGTATTTT	CASIGITGEDTQYF
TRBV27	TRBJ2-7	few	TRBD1	TGTGCCAGCAGTTTATCACAGGGGGCCCCCTACGAGCAGTACTTC	CASSLSQGAPYEQYF
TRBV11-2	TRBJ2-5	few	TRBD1	TGTGCCAGCAGCCCGTTGCGGACAGGGAGACAAGAGACCCAGTACTTC	CASSPLRTGRQETQYF